This TCR beta chain was sequenced in a study of shared clonotypes between healthy human individuals. Note on this clone: Its antigen is not known.

Study findings and constraints: The naive CD4 repertoires of several donors were compared, and roughly 5% of clonotypes were shared.

The data were produced by immunoSEQ multiplex PCR, yet TCRdb's version contains in-frame clones alone and is incomplete. The sample consists of roughly 2 million clones, less than 95% of them appearing once. The CDR3 covers 15 residues. In germline, CDR1 is MNHNS, CDR2 SASEGT. V shed 1 base, J shed 1 base, and the junction held 2 bases outside the gene matches. Naive CD8 populations comprised CD45RO-negative cells positively selected for CCR7, excluding terminally differentiated effector memory CD45RA+ cells. The rearrangement links TRBV6-1 to TRBJ2-7, with 9 nucleotides matching TRBD2. The sequenced material came from naive CD8+ T cells sorted from blood. The TCR originated in a man younger than 35 in good health. The CDR3 region has the DNA TGTGCCAGCAGTGAAGGGGCGGGAGGGTCCTACGAGCAGTACTTC. This encodes CASSEGAGGSYEQYF.